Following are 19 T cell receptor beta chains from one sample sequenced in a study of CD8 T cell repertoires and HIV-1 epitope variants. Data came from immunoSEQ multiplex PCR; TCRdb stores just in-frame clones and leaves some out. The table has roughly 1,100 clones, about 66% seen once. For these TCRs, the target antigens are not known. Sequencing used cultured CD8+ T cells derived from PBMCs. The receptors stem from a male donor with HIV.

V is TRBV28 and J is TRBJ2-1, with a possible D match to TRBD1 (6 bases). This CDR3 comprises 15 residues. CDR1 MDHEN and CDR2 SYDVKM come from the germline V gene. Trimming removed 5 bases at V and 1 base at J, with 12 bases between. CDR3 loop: CASSRWTASYNEQFF. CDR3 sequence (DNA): TGTGCCAGCAGTAGATGGACAGCTTCCTACAATGAGCAGTTCTTC. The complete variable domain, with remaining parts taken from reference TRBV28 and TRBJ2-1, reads DVKVTQSSRYLVKRTGEKVFLECVQDMDHENMFWYRQDPGLGLRLIYFSYDVKMKEKGDIPEGYSVSREKKERFSLILESASTNQTSMYLCASSRWTASYNEQFFGPGTRLTVL.

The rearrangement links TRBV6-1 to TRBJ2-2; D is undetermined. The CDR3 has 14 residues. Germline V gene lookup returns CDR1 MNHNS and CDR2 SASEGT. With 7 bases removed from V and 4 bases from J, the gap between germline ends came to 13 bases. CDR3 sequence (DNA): TGTGCCAGCATGTCTAGTACTGGCACCGGGGAGCTGTTTTTT. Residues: CASMSSTGTGELFF.

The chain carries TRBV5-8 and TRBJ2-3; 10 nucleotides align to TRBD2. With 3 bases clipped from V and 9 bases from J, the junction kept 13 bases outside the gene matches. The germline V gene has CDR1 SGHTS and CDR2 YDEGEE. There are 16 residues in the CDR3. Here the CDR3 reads CASSSRRLLAGDTQYF. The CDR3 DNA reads TGTGCCAGCAGCTCCCGGAGGCTTCTAGCGGGAGACACGCAGTATTTT.

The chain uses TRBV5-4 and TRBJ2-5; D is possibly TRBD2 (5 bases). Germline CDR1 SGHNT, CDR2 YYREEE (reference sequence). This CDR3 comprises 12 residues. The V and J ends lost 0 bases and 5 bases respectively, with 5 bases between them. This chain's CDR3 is CASSLAGETQYF. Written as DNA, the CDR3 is TGTGCCAGCAGCTTGGCGGGGGAGACCCAGTACTTC.

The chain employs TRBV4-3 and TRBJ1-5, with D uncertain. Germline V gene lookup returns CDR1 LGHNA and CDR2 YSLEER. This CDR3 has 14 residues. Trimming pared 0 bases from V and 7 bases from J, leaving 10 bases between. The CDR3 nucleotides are TGCGCCAGCAGCCAAGAGGTAGGTCTGCAGCCCCAGCATTTT. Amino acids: CASSQEVGLQPQHF.

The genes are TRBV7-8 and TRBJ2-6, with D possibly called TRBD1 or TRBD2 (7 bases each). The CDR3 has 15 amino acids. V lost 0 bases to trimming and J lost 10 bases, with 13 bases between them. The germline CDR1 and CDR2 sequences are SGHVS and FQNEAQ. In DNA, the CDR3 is TGTGCCAGCAGCTTAGCGGTCCAGGGGGGGAACGTCCTGACTTTC. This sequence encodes CASSLAVQGGNVLTF.

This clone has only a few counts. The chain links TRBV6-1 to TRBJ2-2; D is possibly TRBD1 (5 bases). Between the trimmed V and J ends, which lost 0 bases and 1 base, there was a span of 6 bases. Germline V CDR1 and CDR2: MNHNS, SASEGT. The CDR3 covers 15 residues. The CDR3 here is CASSEAGENTGELFF. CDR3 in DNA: TGTGCCAGCAGTGAAGCAGGGGAGAACACCGGGGAGCTGTTTTTT.

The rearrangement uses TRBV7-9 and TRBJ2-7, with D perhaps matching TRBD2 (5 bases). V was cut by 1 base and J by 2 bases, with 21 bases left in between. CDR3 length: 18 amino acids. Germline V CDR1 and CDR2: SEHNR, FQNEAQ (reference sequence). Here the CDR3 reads CASSLGASRGIIPYEQYF. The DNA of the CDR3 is TGTGCCAGCAGCTTAGGAGCTAGTCGGGGTATCATTCCCTACGAGCAGTACTTC. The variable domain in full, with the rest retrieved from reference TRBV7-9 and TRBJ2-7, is DTGVSQNPRHKITKRGQNVTFRCDPISEHNRLYWYRQTLGQGPEFLTYFQNEAQLEKSRLLSDRFSAERPKGSFSTLEIQRTEQGDSAMYLCASSLGASRGIIPYEQYFGPGTRLTVT.

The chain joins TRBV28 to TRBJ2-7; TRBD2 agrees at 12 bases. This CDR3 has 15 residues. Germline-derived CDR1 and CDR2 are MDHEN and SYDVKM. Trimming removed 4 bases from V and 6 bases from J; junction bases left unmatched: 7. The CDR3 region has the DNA TGTGCCAGCAGTTCCGGAGGACTAGCGGGGACCGAGCAGTACTTC. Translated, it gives CASSSGGLAGTEQYF.

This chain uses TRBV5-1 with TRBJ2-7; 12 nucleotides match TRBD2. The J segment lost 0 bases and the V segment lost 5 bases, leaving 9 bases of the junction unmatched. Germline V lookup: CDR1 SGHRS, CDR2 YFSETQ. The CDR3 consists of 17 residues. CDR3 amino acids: CASSRTSGTTSSYEQYF. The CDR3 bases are TGCGCCAGCAGTCGGACTAGCGGGACTACTAGCTCCTACGAGCAGTACTTC.

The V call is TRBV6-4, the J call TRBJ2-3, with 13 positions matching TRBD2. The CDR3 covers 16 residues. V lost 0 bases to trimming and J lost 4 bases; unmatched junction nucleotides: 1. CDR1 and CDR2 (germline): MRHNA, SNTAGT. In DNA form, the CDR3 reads TGTGCCAGCAGTGACTCCGGGACTAGCGGGGCAGATACGCAGTATTTT. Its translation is CASSDSGTSGADTQYF.

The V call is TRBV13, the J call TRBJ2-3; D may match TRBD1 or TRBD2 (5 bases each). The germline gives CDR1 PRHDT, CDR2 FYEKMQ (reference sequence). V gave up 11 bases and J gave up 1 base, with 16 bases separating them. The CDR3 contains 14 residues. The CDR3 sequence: CAGGEGLGTDTQYF. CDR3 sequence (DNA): TGTGCCGGCGGAGAGGGGTTGGGCACAGATACGCAGTATTTT.

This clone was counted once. This chain's CDR3 is CASSLAWGDTEAFF. The CDR3 DNA reads TGTGCCAGCAGCTTGGCATGGGGGGACACTGAAGCTTTCTTT. The V call is TRBV5-6, the J call TRBJ1-1; a possible D gene is TRBD1 (5 bases). This CDR3 comprises 14 residues. The V end was cut by 0 bases, the J end by 3 bases, with 9 bases between. CDR1 SGHDT and CDR2 YYEEEE come from the germline V gene. Complete variable domain (other parts from reference TRBV5-6 and TRBJ1-1): DAGVTQSPTHLIKTRGQQVTLRCSPKSGHDTVSWYQQALGQGPQFIFQYYEEEERQRGNFPDRFSGHQFPNYSSELNVNALLLGDSALYLCASSLAWGDTEAFFGQGTRLTVV.

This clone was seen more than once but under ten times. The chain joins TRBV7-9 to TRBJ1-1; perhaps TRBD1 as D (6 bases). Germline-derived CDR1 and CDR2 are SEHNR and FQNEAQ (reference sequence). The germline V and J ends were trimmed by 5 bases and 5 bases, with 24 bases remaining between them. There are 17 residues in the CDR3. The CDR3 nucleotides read TGTGCCAGCAGCCCCCGGGGGATGGGGGCATCGAGAACTGAAGCTTTCTTT. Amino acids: CASSPRGMGASRTEAFF.

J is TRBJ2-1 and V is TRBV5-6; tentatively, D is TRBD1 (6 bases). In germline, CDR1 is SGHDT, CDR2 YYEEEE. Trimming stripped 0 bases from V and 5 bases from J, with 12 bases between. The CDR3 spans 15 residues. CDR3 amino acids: CASSLGQGWDNEQFF. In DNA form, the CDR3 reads TGTGCCAGCAGCTTGGGCCAGGGGTGGGACAATGAGCAGTTCTTC.

The CDR3, as DNA: TGTGCCAGCAGCTTGGTGGACAGGTCCTACGAGCAGTACTTC. The encoded protein is CASSLVDRSYEQYF. The J gene is TRBJ2-7, the V gene TRBV5-4; TRBD1 agrees at 7 bases. Losses at the gene ends were 0 bases for V and 1 base for J; bases not matched to a gene: 1. Germline V CDR1 and CDR2: SGHNT, YYREEE (reference sequence). This CDR3 comprises 14 residues.

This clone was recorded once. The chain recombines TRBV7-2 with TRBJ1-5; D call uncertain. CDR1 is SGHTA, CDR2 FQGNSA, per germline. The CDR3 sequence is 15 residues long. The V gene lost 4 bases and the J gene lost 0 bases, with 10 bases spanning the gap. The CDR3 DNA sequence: TGTGCCAGCAGCTCGGAGGGCTATAGCAATCAGCCCCAGCATTTT. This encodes CASSSEGYSNQPQHF.

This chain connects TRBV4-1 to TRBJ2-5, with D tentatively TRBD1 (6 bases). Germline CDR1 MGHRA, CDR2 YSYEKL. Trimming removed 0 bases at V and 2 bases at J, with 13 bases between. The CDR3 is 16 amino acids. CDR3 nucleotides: TGCGCCAGCAGCCAAGATAGGGGACAAGAACAAGAGACCCAGTACTTC. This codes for CASSQDRGQEQETQYF.

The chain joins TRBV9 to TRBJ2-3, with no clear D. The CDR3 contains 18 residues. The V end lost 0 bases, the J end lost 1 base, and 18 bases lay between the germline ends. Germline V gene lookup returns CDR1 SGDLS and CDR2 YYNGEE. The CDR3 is CASSVAPRGSFGTDTQYF. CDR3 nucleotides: TGTGCCAGCAGCGTAGCTCCCCGAGGTAGCTTTGGCACAGATACGCAGTATTTT.